This T cell receptor (beta chain) was found in a study of vaccination and CD4 T cells after COVID-19. This CDR3 region has 13 residues. The V gene end was trimmed by 6 bases and the J gene end by 5 bases; junction bases not matched to a gene: 6. Germline-derived CDR1 and CDR2 are SNHLY and FYNNEI. As for this clonotype: Its cognate antigen is unknown.

Treatment indicated: approximately nine-day PBMC culture with coronavirus spike peptide pools or control peptides (ViraFEST assay). The Oncomine TCR Beta short-read assay was what sequenced the DNA obtained from cultured CD4+ T cells. One entry per CDR3 protein, called by TCRdb with MiXCR from the PCR reads. The sample holds fewer than 15,000 distinct CDR3 sequences, roughly 42% seen once. This specimen was cultured CD4+ T cells from blood, taken after SARS-CoV-2 vaccination. The chain combines TRBV2 with TRBJ1-2; TRBD1 matches 7 bases. This clonotype was obtained from a human donor with COVID-19. The CDR3 loop reads CASSGTAVYGYTF. CDR3 DNA sequence: TGTGCCAGCAGCGGGACAGCCGTTTATGGCTACACCTTC.